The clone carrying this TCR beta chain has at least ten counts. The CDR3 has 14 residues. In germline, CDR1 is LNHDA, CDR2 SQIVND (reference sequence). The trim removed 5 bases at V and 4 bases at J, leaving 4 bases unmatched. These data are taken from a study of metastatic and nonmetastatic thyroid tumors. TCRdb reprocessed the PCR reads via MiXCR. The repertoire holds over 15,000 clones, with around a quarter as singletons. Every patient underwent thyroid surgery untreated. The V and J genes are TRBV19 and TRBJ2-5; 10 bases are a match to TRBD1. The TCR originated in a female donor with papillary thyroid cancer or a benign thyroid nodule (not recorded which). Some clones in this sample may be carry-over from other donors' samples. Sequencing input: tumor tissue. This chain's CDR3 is CASSPDRGAETQYF. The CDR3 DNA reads TGTGCCAGTAGTCCGGACAGGGGGGCAGAGACCCAGTACTTC.